The sequence of this T cell receptor beta chain was determined in a study of shared clonotypes between healthy human individuals (dated by TCRdb to the early 2020s). General notes on the study: The cohort included three men and two women between 18 and 49 years of age. Per donor, three plates each were used for CD4 naive and CD4 memory, two for CD8 naive, and one for CD8 memory. The study deeply sequenced blood TCR repertoires of about five healthy adults to estimate repertoire size and the extent of clonotype sharing between individuals. To increase sequencing depth and limit assay-specific biases, different laboratories used diverse techniques to prepare libraries and sequence TCR repertoires. Per donor, leukapheresis produced somewhere between about 0.8 and 9 billion PBMCs. Results the study describes overall, beyond this receptor: The genetic and exposure-history diversity represented was limited by the small number of donors. Sampling was limited to blood, and TCR repertoires in tissue likely differ from TCR repertoires in blood. Incomplete sequencing was indicated by rarefaction of sorted-subset datasets, despite the large sequencing depth. Estimated clonotype richness was generally larger for naive than for memory subsets. Compared with non-shared clonotypes, the clonotypes found in all four sorted-subset donors had higher generation probabilities. Sharing across several donors was observed for 4.5% to 6.5% of naive CD4, about 4% of naive CD8, 2% to 2.5% of memory CD4, and around 0.4% of memory CD8 clonotypes. Based on pairwise subsampling, the degree of clonotype sharing among donors was expected to be affected by sequencing depth.

V loses 2 bases at its end and J loses 2 bases; junction bases beyond the gene matches: 6. The germline V gene (reference sequence) specifies SGHKS as CDR1 and YYEKEE as CDR2. The CDR3 runs 15 residues from the cysteine to the phenylalanine. The only DNA kept is the CDR3, 45 bases in frame from the first base. This clone was observed a few times. The antigen it recognizes is unknown. No much larger clone exists at a distance of one base, and base qualities are not known. The donors were healthy, HIV-negative adults with no recently reported acute infections or vaccinations. Only Caucasian adults living in Nashville, Tennessee, USA were represented among the donors. CD4+ T cells were enriched by magnetic negative selection, after which naive cells were positively selected on CD45RA and the negative fraction was taken as the memory subset. Blood was collected by leukapheresis, and PBMCs were isolated by Ficoll-Histopaque density gradient centrifugation and then cryopreserved in liquid nitrogen vapor phase. Purity and quantity of every magnetically sorted T cell population were checked by analytical flow cytometry. From each sorted fraction, genomic DNA was isolated and quantified by UV absorbance on a Nanodrop 2000c.

TCR CDR3 regions were amplified from genomic DNA by multiplex PCR using the deep immunoSEQ assay. Genomic DNA extracted from each cell subset was distributed evenly over all wells of several immunoSEQ 96-well plates, and each plate served as one replicate. Each replicate PCR for sorted subsets received roughly 200 ng genomic DNA, equal to roughly 33,000 T cell genomes. Purified libraries were measured with a Qubit 3.0 fluorometer, size-checked on a Bioanalyzer 2100, and measured again with the KAPA Library Quantification kit. Every immunoSEQ 96-well plate was sequenced on a dedicated single-read 150-cycle Illumina NextSeq 550 flow cell. The paper's data handling went like this. Because the immunoSEQ output held only junctional sequences and lacked quality scores, the filtering could not match the filtering applied to full-length reads. Sequences were annotated with PyIR, a Python wrapper for IgBLAST v1.9, and V/J genes and CDR3 were assigned using IMGT germline references. Reads were filtered out if the reads had weak V/J assignments (E-value above 1e-6), no CDR3, stop codons, out-of-frame junctions, or ambiguous translated residues. V3J clonotypes were defined as sequences sharing the same inferred V gene, J gene, and CDR3 amino acid sequence. Percentage overlap between repertoires was calculated by dividing the number of shared unique clonotypes by the size of the smaller repertoire. Richness of each repertoire was evaluated using RTK rarefaction, the Chao1 estimator, and Recon v2.1 estimates of unobserved clonotypes. Generation probabilities for all TCRbeta clonotypes obtained by the gDNA method from four donors were computed using OLGA. TCRdb limited this immuneACCESS table to in-frame rearrangements with V and J called. A share of clones is missing; checked studies link under half to unresolved V genes, and the rest is unexplained. V, J and clone size derive from that table, while D and trimming were established from the DNA sequence. The sample has 950,000 to 1,300,000 clones on record, around 74% of them singletons. The ten largest clones represent approximately 1.5% of the sample.

The rearrangement combines TRBV5-5 with TRBJ1-2, with 7 bases in between that match TRBD1. Material: memory CD4+ T cells sorted from blood. This sample's cell subset or site label indicates: CD45RA-negative fraction. The clonotype comes from a man in his late teens or twenties in good health. The CDR3 sequence is CASSFTMGQNYGYTF. In nucleotide form, the sequence is TGTGCCAGCAGCTTCACGATGGGACAGAACTATGGCTACACCTTC.